This entry describes one T cell receptor (beta chain). The record originates from a study of T cell responses to AZD1222 COVID-19 vaccine. Method: immunoSEQ multiplex PCR; TCRdb's copy keeps in-frame clones and lacks some. This table has fewer than 150,000 clones, 85% to 95% appearing once. Germline CDR1 and CDR2: LNHDA and SQIVND (reference sequence). The CDR3 runs to 15 residues. V shed 7 bases and J shed 0 bases, with 13 bases lying between them. The sample was peripheral blood, taken 28 days after the second AZD1222 dose. This TCR derives from an adult who received the AZD1222 COVID-19 vaccine. This chain links TRBV19 with TRBJ1-5; perhaps TRBD1 as D (5 bases). This chain's CDR3 is CASNLGGYSNQPQHF. The CDR3 DNA reads TGTGCCAGTAACCTGGGGGGTTATAGCAATCAGCCCCAGCATTTT. Looking up the rest from reference TRBV19 and TRBJ1-5 gives the full variable domain: DGGITQSPKYLFRKEGQNVTLSCEQNLNHDAMYWYRQDPGQGLRLIYYSQIVNDFQKGDIAEGYSVSREKKESFPLTVTSAQKNPTAFYLCASNLGGYSNQPQHFGDGTRLSIL.